These 24 T cell receptor beta chains were sequenced from one sample in a study of blood T cells in healthy people across ages. Primers used in a second PCR of about 6 to 11 cycles were a sample-barcoded 5' primer and a J-beta primer mix. Each CDR3 protein is one row after TCRdb ran MiXCR on the 5' RACE reads. The sample records 890,000 or so distinct CDR3 sequences, 55% to 65% being singletons. The specimen sequenced was blood. Source of these receptors: a man aged 25-40 years in good health.

With regard to this clonotype: Since a much larger clone is just one base distant, this may be a read error. The chain links TRBV7-9 to TRBJ1-1; no definite D call. The CDR3 contains 12 residues. Trimming stripped 1 base from V and 4 bases from J, with 4 bases between. The germline gives CDR1 SEHNR, CDR2 FQNEAQ (reference sequence). DNA of the CDR3: TGTGCCAGCAGCTTAGGGATCACTGAAGCTTTCTTT. Protein: CASSLGITEAFF.

This clonotype was recorded a few times. The V and J genes are TRBV9 and TRBJ1-5; D might be TRBD1 (5 bases). The V gene's germline CDR1 is SGDLS and CDR2 YYNGEE. This CDR3 has 15 residues. Trimming removed 5 bases from V and 0 bases from J, with 12 bases in between. CDR3 in amino acids: CASSAGGGSNQPQHF. As DNA, the CDR3 is TGTGCCAGCAGTGCCGGTGGGGGTAGCAATCAGCCCCAGCATTTT.

The rearrangement uses TRBV27 and TRBJ2-2, with a tentative D call TRBD1 (6 bases). Trimming left V 7 bases short and J 0 bases short, with 15 bases between. The germline CDR1 and CDR2 sequences are MNHEY and SMNVEV (reference sequence). This CDR3 comprises 16 residues. The CDR3 spells CASTKTGQSNTGELFF. CDR3 DNA: TGTGCCAGCACCAAAACAGGGCAGTCGAACACCGGGGAGCTGTTTTTT.

In this sample, this clonotype turned up once. The gene calls are TRBV2 and TRBJ1-5, with TRBD1 matching over 9 bases. This CDR3 contains 19 residues. The V gene end was trimmed by 6 bases and the J gene end by 0 bases; junction bases not matched to a gene: 15. The germline V gene encodes CDR1 SNHLY and CDR2 FYNNEI. CDR3 amino acids: CASSHPGDRVPYSNQPQHF. CDR3 nucleotides: TGTGCCAGCAGCCACCCCGGGGACAGGGTCCCATATAGCAATCAGCCCCAGCATTTT.

The CDR3 spells CASSQLGRGRGEQYF. The CDR3 DNA follows: TGCGCCAGCAGCCAATTAGGACGGGGAAGGGGCGAGCAGTACTTC. The chain combines TRBV4-3 with TRBJ2-5; D may be TRBD1 or TRBD2 (5 bases each). Gene TRBJ2-7 matches the end of the DNA better, so the J call may be wrong. Germline assignment: CDR1 LGHNA and CDR2 YSLEER. The CDR3 contains 15 residues.

The rearrangement uses TRBV20-1 and TRBJ2-7; TRBD2 matches at 11 bases. The CDR3 is 18 residues long. J gave up 0 bases and V 1 base, and 11 bases lay outside the gene matches. The V gene's germline CDR1 is DFQATT and CDR2 SNEGSKA (reference sequence). The CDR3 loop reads CSARVPGLADRSSYEQYF. The CDR3 coding sequence is TGCAGTGCTAGAGTTCCGGGACTAGCGGACCGGAGCTCCTACGAGCAGTACTTC.

This sequence joins TRBV9 and TRBJ2-5; 8 bases match TRBD2. The CDR3 is 15 residues long. CDR1 and CDR2 (germline): SGDLS, YYNGEE. The V segment lost 7 bases and the J segment 0 bases; nucleotides outside the gene matches: 8. Written as DNA, the CDR3 is TGTGCCAGCGCTATTAGCGGGGCCGACCAAGAGACCCAGTACTTC. Its translation: CASAISGADQETQYF.

The chain has TRBV6-6 and TRBJ2-3, with D possibly being TRBD1 (6 bases). Germline values: CDR1 MNHNY, CDR2 SVGAGI (reference sequence). The CDR3 runs 16 residues. Deletions cut 4 bases from V and 1 base from J, with 15 bases between. The CDR3 DNA follows: TGTGCCAGCAGTTTCTATTTGTCAGGGGGCACAGATACGCAGTATTTT. Translated: CASSFYLSGGTDTQYF.

The rearrangement links TRBV3-1 to TRBJ2-7, with D possibly TRBD1 on 5 matching bases. The CDR3 length is 12 residues. The germline CDR1 and CDR2 sequences are LGHDT and YNNKEL (reference sequence). The V end lost 6 bases, the J end lost 6 bases, and 12 bases lay between the germline ends. Here the CDR3 reads CASRGHEGEQYF. The CDR3 region has the DNA TGTGCCAGCAGGGGGCATGAAGGCGAGCAGTACTTC.

This clonotype came up many times. This chain connects TRBV7-2 to TRBJ1-2; D unresolved. This CDR3 comprises 12 residues. Trimming cost V 1 base and J 4 bases, with 4 bases left between them. CDR1 SGHTA and CDR2 FQGNSA come from the germline V gene. CDR3 region: CASSLDIYGYTF. The DNA of the CDR3 is TGTGCCAGCAGCTTAGATATCTATGGCTACACCTTC.

In this sample, this clonotype turned up many times. This rearrangement joins TRBV29-1 to TRBJ1-5; D is unresolved. V shed 7 bases and J shed 0 bases, with 31 bases lying between them. CDR3 size: 20 residues. Germline loops: CDR1 SQVTM, CDR2 ANQGSEA. The CDR3: CSAYPAADDSPLDSNQPQHF. In DNA, the CDR3 is TGCAGCGCATACCCTGCGGCAGACGATTCGCCGTTAGATAGCAATCAGCCCCAGCATTTT. The full variable domain, with the rest looked up from reference TRBV29-1 and TRBJ1-5, is SAVISQKPSRDICQRGTSLTIQCQVDSQVTMMFWYRQQPGQSLTLIATANQGSEATYESGFVIDKFPISRPNLTFSTLTVSNMSPEDSSIYLCSAYPAADDSPLDSNQPQHFGDGTRLSIL.

V is TRBV5-1 and J is TRBJ2-3; TRBD2 matches at 7 bases. The germline V gene encodes CDR1 SGHRS and CDR2 YFSETQ. With 6 bases clipped from V and 3 bases from J, the junction kept 1 base outside the gene matches. The CDR3 runs to 12 residues. CDR3 nucleotides: TGCGCCAGCATCGGGGGGACAGATACGCAGTATTTT. It codes for CASIGGTDTQYF.

This clonotype turned up a few times. DNA for the CDR3: TGTGCCAGCAGCTTAGGGACTGGACCCTCCTACGAGCAGTACTTC. Translation gives CASSLGTGPSYEQYF. V and J are TRBV27 and TRBJ2-7; D may be TRBD2 (6 bases). This CDR3 contains 15 residues. CDR1 MNHEY and CDR2 SMNVEV come from the germline V gene (reference sequence). The V end was cut by 6 bases, the J end by 0 bases, with 15 bases between.

This clonotype has a handful of counts. This chain links TRBV5-1 with TRBJ2-6; D remains unclear. This CDR3 is built from 19 residues. V lost 0 bases, J lost 2 bases, and 18 bases lay in between. Per germline, CDR1 SGHRS and CDR2 YFSETQ. CDR3 region: CASSLAPRDQNPGANVLTF. CDR3 nucleotide sequence: TGCGCCAGCAGCTTGGCCCCGCGAGACCAGAACCCTGGGGCCAACGTCCTGACTTTC.

The J gene is TRBJ1-1, the V gene TRBV2; weak D call: TRBD1 (6 bases). The CDR3 has 12 residues. CDR1 and CDR2 (germline): SNHLY, FYNNEI. V lost 3 bases, J lost 8 bases, and 10 bases lay in between. CDR3 residues: CASSEWTDEAFF. CDR3 nucleotide sequence: TGTGCCAGCAGTGAGTGGACAGACGAAGCTTTCTTT.

This clonotype was detected only a few times. The V gene is TRBV29-1, the J gene TRBJ2-7; TRBD2 matches at 10 bases. This CDR3 contains 14 residues. The germline CDR1 and CDR2 sequences are SQVTM and ANQGSEA. Trimming cost V 4 bases and J 0 bases; bases outside gene matches: 3. CDR3 region: CSVASGGLSYEQYF. The CDR3, as DNA: TGCAGCGTTGCTAGCGGGGGCCTCTCCTACGAGCAGTACTTC.

This chain links TRBV20-1 with TRBJ1-1, with unresolved D. CDR3 length: 15 residues. Trimming pared 6 bases from V and 0 bases from J, leaving 17 bases between. CDR1 and CDR2 (germline): DFQATT, SNEGSKA (reference sequence). The CDR3 sequence: CSAREVRGMNTEAFF. CDR3 nucleotide sequence: TGCAGTGCCCGTGAGGTGCGAGGCATGAACACTGAAGCTTTCTTT.

This sequence joins TRBV12-3 or TRBV12-4 and TRBJ2-4; D possibly matches TRBD1 or TRBD2 (5 bases each). With the DNA end fitting TRBJ2-7 better, the J assignment may be wrong. The CDR3 runs to 15 residues. CDR3 sequence reads: CASSSSGISGYEQYF. As DNA, the CDR3 is TGTGCCAGCAGTTCCTCCGGGATTTCAGGGTACGAGCAGTACTTC.

The chain has TRBV20-1 and TRBJ1-4, with D possibly being TRBD1 (5 bases). The germline V gene has CDR1 DFQATT and CDR2 SNEGSKA (reference sequence). This CDR3 is 16 amino acids long. The V end was cut by 0 bases, the J end by 8 bases, with 19 bases between. The CDR3 here is CSARDLINVKGEKLFF. CDR3 in DNA: TGCAGTGCTAGAGATCTAATCAACGTAAAGGGGGAAAAACTGTTTTTT.

The CDR3 sequence: CASSLMRGETQYF. The CDR3 nucleotides are TGTGCCAGCAGTTTAATGAGGGGGGAGACCCAGTACTTC. The rearrangement joins TRBV27 to TRBJ2-5; D may be TRBD1 (6 bases). Germline-derived CDR1 and CDR2 are MNHEY and SMNVEV (reference sequence). Trimming left V 2 bases short and J 5 bases short, with 9 bases between. The CDR3 consists of 13 residues.

This chain connects TRBV28 to TRBJ2-4, with a tentative D call TRBD2 (6 bases). The germline V and J ends were trimmed by 2 bases and 13 bases, with 18 bases remaining between them. The germline CDR1 and CDR2 sequences are MDHEN and SYDVKM. The CDR3 covers 14 residues. Here the CDR3 DNA reads TGTGCCAGCAGTTTACCGGTAGTCCCGGGAGAGCAGTACTTC. The encoded protein is CASSLPVVPGEQYF.

V gene TRBV6-5 combines with J gene TRBJ2-5, with 9 bases matching TRBD2. With V trimmed by 4 bases and J by 1 base, 4 bases remained unmatched. Per the germline V gene, CDR1 is MNHEY and CDR2 is SVGAGI. The CDR3 is made up of 15 amino acids. CDR3 DNA sequence: TGTGCCAGCAGTTCCCTAGCGGGATCCCAAGAGACCCAGTACTTC. This translates into CASSSLAGSQETQYF.

The chain uses TRBV12-3 or TRBV12-4 and TRBJ2-4, with 7 bases matching TRBD1. The junction had 5 bases not matched to a gene; V was cut back by 5 bases and J by 7 bases. This CDR3 has 13 residues. As DNA, the CDR3 is TGTGCCAGCAGTATGTCGGACAGGAACATTCAGTACTTC. Translated, it gives CASSMSDRNIQYF.

V and J are TRBV7-2 and TRBJ2-4, with D perhaps matching TRBD1 or TRBD2 (6 bases each). The DNA end lines up better with TRBJ2-7; the J call may be wrong. Germline loops: CDR1 SGHTA, CDR2 FQGNSA. There are 16 residues in the CDR3. This chain's CDR3 is CASSLEGRGGYSEQYF. CDR3 DNA: TGTGCCAGCAGCTTAGAGGGCAGGGGAGGTTACTCCGAGCAGTACTTC.